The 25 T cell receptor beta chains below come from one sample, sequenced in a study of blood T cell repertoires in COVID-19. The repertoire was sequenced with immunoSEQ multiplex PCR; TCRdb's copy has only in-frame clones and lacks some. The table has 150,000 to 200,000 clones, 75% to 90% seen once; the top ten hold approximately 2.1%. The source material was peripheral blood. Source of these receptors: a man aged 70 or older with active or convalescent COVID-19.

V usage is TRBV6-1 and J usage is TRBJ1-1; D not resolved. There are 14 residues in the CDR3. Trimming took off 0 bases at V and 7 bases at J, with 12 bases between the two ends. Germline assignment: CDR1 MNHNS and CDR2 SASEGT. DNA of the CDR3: TGTGCCAGCAGTGAAGCATTCGGGTATAATGAAGCTTTCTTT. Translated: CASSEAFGYNEAFF.

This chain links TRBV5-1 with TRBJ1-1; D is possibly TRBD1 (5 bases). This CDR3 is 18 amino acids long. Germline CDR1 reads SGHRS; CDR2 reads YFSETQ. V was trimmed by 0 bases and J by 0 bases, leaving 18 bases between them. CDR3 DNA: TGCGCCAGCAGCTTGGTTGGGGCCGCCGGCGGGATGAACACTGAAGCTTTCTTT. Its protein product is CASSLVGAAGGMNTEAFF.

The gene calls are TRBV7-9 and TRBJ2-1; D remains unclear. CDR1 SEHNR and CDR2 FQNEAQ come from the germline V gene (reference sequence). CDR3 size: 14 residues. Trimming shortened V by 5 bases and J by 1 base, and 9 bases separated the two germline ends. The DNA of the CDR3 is TGTGCCAGCAGCCCCACAGCTTCCTACAATGAGCAGTTCTTC. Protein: CASSPTASYNEQFF.

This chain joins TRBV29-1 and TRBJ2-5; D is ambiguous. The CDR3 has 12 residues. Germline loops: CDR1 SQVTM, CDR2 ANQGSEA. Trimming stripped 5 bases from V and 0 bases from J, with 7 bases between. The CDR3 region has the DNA TGCAGCGTTAGCCAGGACCAAGAGACCCAGTACTTC. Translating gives CSVSQDQETQYF.

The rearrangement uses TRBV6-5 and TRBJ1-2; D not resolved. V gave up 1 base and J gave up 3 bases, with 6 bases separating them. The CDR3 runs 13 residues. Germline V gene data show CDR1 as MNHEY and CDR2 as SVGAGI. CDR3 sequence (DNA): TGTGCCAGCAGTTACTTGGCAGACTATGGCTACACCTTC. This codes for CASSYLADYGYTF.

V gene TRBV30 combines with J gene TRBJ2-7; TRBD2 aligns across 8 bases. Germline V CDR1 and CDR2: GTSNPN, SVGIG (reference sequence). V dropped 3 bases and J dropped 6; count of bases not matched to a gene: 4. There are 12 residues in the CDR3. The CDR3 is CAWSGGAAEQYF. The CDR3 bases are TGTGCCTGGAGCGGGGGGGCCGCCGAGCAGTACTTC.

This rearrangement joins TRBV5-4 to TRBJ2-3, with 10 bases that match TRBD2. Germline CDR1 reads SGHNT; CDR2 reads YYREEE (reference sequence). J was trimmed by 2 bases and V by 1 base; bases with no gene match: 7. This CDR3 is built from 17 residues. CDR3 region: CASSLLVAGGYTDTQYF. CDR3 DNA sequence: TGTGCCAGCAGCTTGCTTGTAGCGGGGGGCTACACAGATACGCAGTATTTT.

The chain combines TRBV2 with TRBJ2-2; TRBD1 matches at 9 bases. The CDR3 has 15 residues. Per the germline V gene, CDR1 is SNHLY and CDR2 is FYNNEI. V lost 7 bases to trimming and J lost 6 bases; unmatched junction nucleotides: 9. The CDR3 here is CASTLVTGGAGELFF. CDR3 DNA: TGTGCCAGCACTCTTGTGACAGGGGGGGCCGGGGAGCTGTTTTTT. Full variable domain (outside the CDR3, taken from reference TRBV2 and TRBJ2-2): EPEVTQTPSHQVTQMGQEVILRCVPISNHLYFYWYRQILGQKVEFLVSFYNNEISEKSEIFDDQFSVERPDGSNFTLKIRSTKLEDSAMYFCASTLVTGGAGELFFGEGSRLTVL.

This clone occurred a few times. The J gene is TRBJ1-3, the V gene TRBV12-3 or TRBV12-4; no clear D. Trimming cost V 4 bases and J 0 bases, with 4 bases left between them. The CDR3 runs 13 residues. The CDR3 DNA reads TGTGCCAGCAGTTCGAGCTCTGGAAACACCATATATTTT. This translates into CASSSSSGNTIYF.

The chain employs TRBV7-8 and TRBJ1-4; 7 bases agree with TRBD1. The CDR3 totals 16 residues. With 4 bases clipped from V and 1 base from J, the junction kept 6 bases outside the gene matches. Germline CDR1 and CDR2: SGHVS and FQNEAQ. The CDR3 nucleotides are TGTGCCAGCAGCTCCAAGAACAGGGGAACTAATGAAAAACTGTTTTTT. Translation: CASSSKNRGTNEKLFF.

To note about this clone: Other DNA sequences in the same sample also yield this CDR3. The CDR3 bases are TGTGCCAGTAGTACCCAGGGCGGACAGCCCCAGCATTTT. Translated, it gives CASSTQGGQPQHF. The chain recombines TRBV19 with TRBJ1-5, with D perhaps matching TRBD1 (5 bases). Germline V lookup: CDR1 LNHDA, CDR2 SQIVND (reference sequence). CDR3 length: 13 amino acids. The ends were cut back, 4 bases at V and 7 bases at J, with 11 bases in the middle.

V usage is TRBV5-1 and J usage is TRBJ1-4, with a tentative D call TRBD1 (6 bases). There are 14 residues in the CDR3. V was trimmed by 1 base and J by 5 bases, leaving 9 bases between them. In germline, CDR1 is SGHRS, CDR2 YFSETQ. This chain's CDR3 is CASSLTGRNEKLFF. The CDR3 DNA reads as TGCGCCAGCAGCTTGACAGGGAGAAATGAAAAACTGTTTTTT.

The CDR3 nucleotides are TGTGCCAGCAGTTTCTATGACAGGGCTAGCTCCTACGAGCAGTACTTC. Amino acids: CASSFYDRASSYEQYF. The chain recombines TRBV28 with TRBJ2-7; 7 bases line up with TRBD1. The CDR3 contains 16 residues. Per the germline V gene, CDR1 is MDHEN and CDR2 is SYDVKM. V lost 3 bases, J lost 0 bases, and 8 bases stayed unmatched.

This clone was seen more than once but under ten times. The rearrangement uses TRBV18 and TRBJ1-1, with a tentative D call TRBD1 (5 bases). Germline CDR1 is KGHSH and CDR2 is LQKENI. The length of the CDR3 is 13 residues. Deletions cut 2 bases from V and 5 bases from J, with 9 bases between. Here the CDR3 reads CASSPSGGTEAFF. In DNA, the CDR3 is TGTGCCAGCTCACCATCGGGGGGGACTGAAGCTTTCTTT. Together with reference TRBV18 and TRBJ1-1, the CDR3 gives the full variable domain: NAGVMQNPRHLVRRRGQEARLRCSPMKGHSHVYWYRQLPEEGLKFMVYLQKENIIDESGMPKERFSAEFPKEGPSILRIQQVVRGDSAAYFCASSPSGGTEAFFGQGTRLTVV.

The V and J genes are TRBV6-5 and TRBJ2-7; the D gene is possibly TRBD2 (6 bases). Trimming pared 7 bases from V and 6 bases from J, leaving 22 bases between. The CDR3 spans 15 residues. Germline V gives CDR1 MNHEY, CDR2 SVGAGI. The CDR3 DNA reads TGTGCCAGCACCTTAGACGTCGGGGGTAATGGCGAGCAGTACTTC. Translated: CASTLDVGGNGEQYF.

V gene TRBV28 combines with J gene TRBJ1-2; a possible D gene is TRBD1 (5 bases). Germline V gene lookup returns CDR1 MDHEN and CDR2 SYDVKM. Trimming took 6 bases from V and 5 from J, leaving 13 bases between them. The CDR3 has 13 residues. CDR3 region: CASRPTVTYGYTF. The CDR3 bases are TGTGCCAGCAGGCCGACAGTCACGTATGGCTACACCTTC.

Here the CDR3 reads CASSEGLRETQETQYF. In nucleotides, the CDR3 is TGTGCCAGCAGTGAGGGCCTACGGGAAACACAAGAGACCCAGTACTTC. The rearrangement links TRBV6-1 to TRBJ2-5; maybe TRBD2 (5 bases). This CDR3 is 16 amino acids long. Germline V lookup: CDR1 MNHNS, CDR2 SASEGT. Trimming shortened V by 3 bases and J by 2 bases, and 16 bases separated the two germline ends.

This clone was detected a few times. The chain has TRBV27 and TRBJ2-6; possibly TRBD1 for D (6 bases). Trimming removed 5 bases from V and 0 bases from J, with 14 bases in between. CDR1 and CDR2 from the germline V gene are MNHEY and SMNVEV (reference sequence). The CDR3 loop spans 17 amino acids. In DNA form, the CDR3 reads TGTGCCAGCAGTCCGGGACACGGGATCTCTGGGGCCAACGTCCTGACTTTC. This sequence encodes CASSPGHGISGANVLTF.

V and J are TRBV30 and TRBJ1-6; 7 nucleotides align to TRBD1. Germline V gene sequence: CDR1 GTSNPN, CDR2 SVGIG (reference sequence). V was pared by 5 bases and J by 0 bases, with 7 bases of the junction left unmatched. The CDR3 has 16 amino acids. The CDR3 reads CAWAAGGGSYNSPLHF. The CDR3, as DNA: TGTGCCTGGGCCGCAGGGGGAGGCTCCTATAATTCACCCCTCCACTTT. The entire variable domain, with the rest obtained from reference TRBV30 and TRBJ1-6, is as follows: SQTIHQWPATLVQPVGSPLSLECTVEGTSNPNLYWYRQAAGRGLQLLFYSVGIGQISSEVPQNLSASRPQDRQFILSSKKLLLSDSGFYLCAWAAGGGSYNSPLHFGNGTRLTVT.

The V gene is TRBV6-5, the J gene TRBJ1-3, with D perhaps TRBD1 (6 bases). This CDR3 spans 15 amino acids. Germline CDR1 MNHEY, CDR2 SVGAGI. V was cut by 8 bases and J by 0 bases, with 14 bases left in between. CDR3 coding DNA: TGTGCCAGCTCCCTACAGGGTTCCTCTGGAAACACCATATATTTT. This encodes CASSLQGSSGNTIYF.

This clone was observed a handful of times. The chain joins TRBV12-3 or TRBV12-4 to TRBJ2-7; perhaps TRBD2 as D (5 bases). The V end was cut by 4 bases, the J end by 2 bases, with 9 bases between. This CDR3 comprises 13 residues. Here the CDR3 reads CASSSGSPYEQYF. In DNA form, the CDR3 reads TGTGCCAGCAGTTCGGGGAGCCCCTACGAGCAGTACTTC.

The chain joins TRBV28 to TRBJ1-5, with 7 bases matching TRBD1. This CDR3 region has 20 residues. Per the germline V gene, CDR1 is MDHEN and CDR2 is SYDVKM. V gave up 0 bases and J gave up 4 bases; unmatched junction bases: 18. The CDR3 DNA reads TGTGCCAGCAGTTTATGGAGGGGCGGGACAGACCCTTATTCAAATCAGCCCCAGCATTTT. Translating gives CASSLWRGGTDPYSNQPQHF.

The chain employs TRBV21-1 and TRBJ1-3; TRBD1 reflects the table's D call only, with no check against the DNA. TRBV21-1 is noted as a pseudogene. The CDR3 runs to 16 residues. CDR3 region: CASSSRTGVSGNTIYF. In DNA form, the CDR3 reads TGTGCCAGCAGCTCCCGGACAGGGGTCTCTGGAAACACCATATATTTT.

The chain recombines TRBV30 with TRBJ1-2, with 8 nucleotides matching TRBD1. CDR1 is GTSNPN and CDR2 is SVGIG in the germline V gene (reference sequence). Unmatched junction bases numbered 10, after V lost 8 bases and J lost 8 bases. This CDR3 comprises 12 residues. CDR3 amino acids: CAGLRTGFGYTF. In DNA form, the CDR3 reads TGTGCCGGCCTTCGGACAGGGTTCGGCTACACCTTC.

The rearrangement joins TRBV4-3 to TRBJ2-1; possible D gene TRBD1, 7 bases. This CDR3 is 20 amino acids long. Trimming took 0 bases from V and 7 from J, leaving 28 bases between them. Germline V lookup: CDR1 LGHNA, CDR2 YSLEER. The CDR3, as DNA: TGCGCCAGCAGCCAAGATCGGCCGACAGGGTTGGGAGGTCCCACAAATGAGCAGTTCTTC. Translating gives CASSQDRPTGLGGPTNEQFF.